These 5 T cell receptor beta chains came from one sample sequenced in a study of blood T cell repertoires in COVID-19. Using immunoSEQ multiplex PCR, the repertoire was profiled, and TCRdb retains in-frame clones only, with some absent. Of over 65,000 clones in the sample, around 80% were seen once. Sequencing input: peripheral blood. The receptors shown here come from a human donor in a cohort sampled during active COVID-19.

The V call is TRBV5-1, the J call TRBJ1-1; D might be TRBD1 (5 bases). CDR3 size: 13 residues. Germline V gene sequence: CDR1 SGHRS, CDR2 YFSETQ. V was cut by 2 bases and J by 3 bases, with 8 bases left in between. The CDR3 sequence: CASSLDSYTEAFF. CDR3 sequence (DNA): TGCGCCAGCAGCTTAGACAGCTACACTGAAGCTTTCTTT.

The CDR3 loop is CATSDSRLILNTGELFF. The CDR3 DNA is TGTGCCACCAGTGATTCTCGACTGATCTTGAACACCGGGGAGCTGTTTTTT. The chain links TRBV24-1 to TRBJ2-2; D is undetermined. The germline V gene has CDR1 KGHDR and CDR2 SFDVKD. V shed 2 bases and J shed 1 base, with 13 bases lying between them. CDR3 length: 17 residues.

This chain joins TRBV30 and TRBJ1-6; possibly TRBD1 for D (6 bases). The germline CDR1 and CDR2 sequences are GTSNPN and SVGIG (reference sequence). Trimming pared 7 bases from V and 7 bases from J, leaving 14 bases between. The CDR3 contains 13 residues. The CDR3 DNA follows: TGTGCCTTAAACAGGGAAGGAAATTCACCCCTCCACTTT. Translated: CALNREGNSPLHF.

This clone was observed a few times. J is TRBJ2-7 and V is TRBV20-1; D is unresolved. This CDR3 is built from 11 residues. The ends were cut back, 7 bases at V and 4 bases at J, with 11 bases in the middle. The germline CDR1 and CDR2 sequences are DFQATT and SNEGSKA (reference sequence). CDR3 nucleotide sequence: TGCAGTGGGGCCCGAACTTACGAGCAGTACTTC. Translation: CSGARTYEQYF.

The CDR3 region has the DNA TGTGCCAGCAGTGCCCGTGGACTAGCGGACCCCCAAGAGACCCAGTACTTC. Amino acid sequence: CASSARGLADPQETQYF. The J gene is TRBJ2-5, the V gene TRBV28; 10 nucleotides line up with TRBD2. Unmatched junction bases numbered 10, after V lost 5 bases and J lost 1 base. The CDR3 sequence is 17 residues long. CDR1 MDHEN and CDR2 SYDVKM come from the germline V gene.